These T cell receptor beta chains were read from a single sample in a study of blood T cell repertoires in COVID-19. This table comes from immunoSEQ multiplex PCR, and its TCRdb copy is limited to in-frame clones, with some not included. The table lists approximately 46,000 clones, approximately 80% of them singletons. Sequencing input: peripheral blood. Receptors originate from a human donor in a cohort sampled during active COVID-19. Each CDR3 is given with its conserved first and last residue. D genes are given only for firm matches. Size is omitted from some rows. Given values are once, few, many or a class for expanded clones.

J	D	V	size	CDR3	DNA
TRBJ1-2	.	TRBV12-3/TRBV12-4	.	CASSLTPWGYTF	TGTGCCAGCAGTTTGACACCTTGGGGCTACACCTTC
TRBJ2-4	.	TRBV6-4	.	CASSEWGRLRVQYF	TGTGCCAGCAGTGAATGGGGCAGGCTACGGGTTCAGTACTTC
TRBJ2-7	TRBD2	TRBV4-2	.	CASSQLAGDYEQYF	TGTGCCAGCAGCCAACTAGCGGGAGACTACGAGCAGTACTTC
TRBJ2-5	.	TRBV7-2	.	CASSYDWGEETQYF	TGTGCCAGCAGCTACGACTGGGGGGAAGAGACCCAGTACTTC
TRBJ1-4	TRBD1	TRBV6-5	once	CASSYSGQGGEKLFF	TGTGCCAGCAGTTACTCGGGACAGGGGGGTGAAAAACTGTTTTTT
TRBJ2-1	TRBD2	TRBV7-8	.	CASSLSPGLAGVYNEQFF	TGTGCCAGCAGCTTATCCCCTGGGCTAGCGGGAGTTTACAATGAGCAGTTCTTC
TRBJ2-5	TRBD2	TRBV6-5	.	CATSPSGQKGETQYF	TGTGCCACCTCCCCTAGCGGCCAAAAGGGAGAGACCCAGTACTTC
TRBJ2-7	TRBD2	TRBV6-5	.	CASSPPGLADYEQYF	TGTGCCAGCAGTCCGCCGGGACTAGCAGACTACGAGCAGTACTTC
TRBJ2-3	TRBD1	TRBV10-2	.	CASRQPGQGIDTQYF	TGCGCCAGCAGACAACCGGGACAGGGGATTGATACGCAGTATTTT
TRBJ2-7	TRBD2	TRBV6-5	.	CASSYGSGSGYEQYF	TGTGCCAGCAGTTACGGTAGCGGGAGCGGCTACGAGCAGTACTTC